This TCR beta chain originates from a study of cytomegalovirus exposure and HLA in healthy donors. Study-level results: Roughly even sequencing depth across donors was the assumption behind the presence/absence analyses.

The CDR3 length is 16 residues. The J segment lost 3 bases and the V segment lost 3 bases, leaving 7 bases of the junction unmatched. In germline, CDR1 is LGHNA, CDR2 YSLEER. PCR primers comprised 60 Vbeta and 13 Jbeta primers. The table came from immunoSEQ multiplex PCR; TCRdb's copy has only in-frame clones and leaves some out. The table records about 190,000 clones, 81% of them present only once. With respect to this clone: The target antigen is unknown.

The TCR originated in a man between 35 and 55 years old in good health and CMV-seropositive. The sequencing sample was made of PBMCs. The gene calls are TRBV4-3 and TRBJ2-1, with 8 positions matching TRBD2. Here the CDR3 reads CASSHELAEGYNEQFF. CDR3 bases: TGCGCCAGCAGCCATGAACTAGCGGAGGGCTACAATGAGCAGTTCTTC.